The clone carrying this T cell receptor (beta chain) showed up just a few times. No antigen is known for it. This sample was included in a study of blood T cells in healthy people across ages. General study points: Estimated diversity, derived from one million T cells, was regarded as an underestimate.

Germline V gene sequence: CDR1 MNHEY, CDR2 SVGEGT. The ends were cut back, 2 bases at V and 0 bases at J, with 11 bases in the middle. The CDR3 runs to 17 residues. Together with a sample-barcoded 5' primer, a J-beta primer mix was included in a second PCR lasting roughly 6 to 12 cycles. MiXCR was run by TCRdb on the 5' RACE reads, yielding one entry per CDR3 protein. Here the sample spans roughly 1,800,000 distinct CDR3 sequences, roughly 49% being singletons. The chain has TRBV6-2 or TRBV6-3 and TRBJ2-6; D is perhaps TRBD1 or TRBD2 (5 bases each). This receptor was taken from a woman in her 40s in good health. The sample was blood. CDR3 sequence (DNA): TGTGCCAGCAGTTACCTAGGGACGGTCTCTGGGGCCAACGTCCTGACTTTC. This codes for CASSYLGTVSGANVLTF.